Presented here are 28 T cell receptor beta chains from one specimen sequenced in a study of T cell responses to AZD1222 COVID-19 vaccine. The assay was immunoSEQ multiplex PCR, and TCRdb's table has in-frame clones only and misses some. The profile shows around 150,000 clones, about 91% of them singletons. Sequencing used peripheral blood, obtained 28 days after the second AZD1222 dose. The receptors derive from an adult who received the AZD1222 COVID-19 vaccine.

V and J are TRBV5-8 and TRBJ2-5; D unresolved. This CDR3 has 16 residues. The germline gives CDR1 SGHTS, CDR2 YDEGEE. V dropped 0 bases and J dropped 2 bases, with 14 bases sitting between them. CDR3 bases: TGTGCCAGCAGCTTGGGGCGTGGACGGATACAAGAGACCCAGTACTTC. Protein: CASSLGRGRIQETQYF.

This clone was seen a single time. The chain joins TRBV4-2 to TRBJ2-7; no firm D call. The CDR3 runs 16 residues. The ends were cut back, 3 bases at V and 0 bases at J, with 15 bases in the middle. In germline, CDR1 is LGHNA, CDR2 YNFKEQ. In nucleotides, the CDR3 is TGTGCCAGCAGCCAGGACGCTACAAGCAGCTCCTACGAGCAGTACTTC. Translation: CASSQDATSSSYEQYF.

V and J are TRBV6-2 or TRBV6-3 and TRBJ2-4; D gene unclear. The CDR3 contains 15 residues. Germline values: CDR1 MNHEY, CDR2 SVGEGT. With 2 bases removed from V and 4 bases from J, the gap between germline ends came to 12 bases. The CDR3: CASSYRPENKNIQYF. In nucleotides, the CDR3 is TGTGCCAGCAGTTACAGGCCAGAGAATAAAAACATTCAGTACTTC.

This chain links TRBV4-1 with TRBJ1-5; D remains unclear. Between the trimmed V and J ends, which lost 0 bases and 0 bases, there was a span of 12 bases. The CDR3 contains 17 residues. Germline V gene data show CDR1 as MGHRA and CDR2 as YSYEKL. The CDR3: CASSQDSARYSNQPQHF. CDR3 sequence (DNA): TGCGCCAGCAGCCAAGATAGTGCGCGATATAGCAATCAGCCCCAGCATTTT.

The chain is built from TRBV5-6 and TRBJ2-5, with a weak D call TRBD1 (6 bases). The CDR3 totals 13 residues. Trimming pared 0 bases from V and 6 bases from J, leaving 9 bases between. Germline assignment: CDR1 SGHDT and CDR2 YYEEEE. CDR3 residues: CASSLGQEQTQYF. As DNA, the CDR3 is TGTGCCAGCAGCTTGGGACAGGAACAGACCCAGTACTTC.

The chain employs TRBV2 and TRBJ1-2, with D perhaps matching TRBD1 (5 bases). Trimming took 8 bases from V and 5 from J, leaving 18 bases between them. There are 14 residues in the CDR3. Germline lookup yields CDR1 SNHLY and CDR2 FYNNEI. The CDR3 protein is CASHALGQGYGYTF. In nucleotides, the CDR3 is TGTGCCAGCCATGCCCTAGGGCAGGGATATGGCTACACCTTC.

V gene TRBV29-1 combines with J gene TRBJ1-3, with D maybe TRBD1 (6 bases). Trimming shortened V by 5 bases and J by 0 bases, and 11 bases separated the two germline ends. The germline V gene has CDR1 SQVTM and CDR2 ANQGSEA. The CDR3 is 14 amino acids. The CDR3 region has the DNA TGCAGCGTTCAACCAGGGGACTCTGGAAACACCATATATTTT. Amino acid sequence: CSVQPGDSGNTIYF.

The chain employs TRBV6-5 and TRBJ2-1; D might be TRBD1 or TRBD2, each matching 7 bases. The V end was cut by 5 bases, the J end by 8 bases, with 19 bases between. Looked up from germline, CDR1 is MNHEY and CDR2 is SVGAGI. This CDR3 is 15 amino acids long. This chain's CDR3 is CASSPDRVGGDEQFF. CDR3 nucleotides: TGTGCCAGCAGTCCAGACAGGGTTGGGGGGGATGAGCAGTTCTTC.

V gene TRBV30 combines with J gene TRBJ1-1; D uncertain. The CDR3 covers 13 residues. CDR1 and CDR2 (germline): GTSNPN, SVGIG (reference sequence). The V end was cut by 4 bases, the J end by 0 bases, with 9 bases between. CDR3 protein: CAWTWGLNTEAFF. CDR3 coding DNA: TGTGCCTGGACATGGGGTTTGAACACTGAAGCTTTCTTT.

This chain joins TRBV18 and TRBJ2-5; 9 nucleotides agree with TRBD2. With 2 bases clipped from V and 5 bases from J, the junction kept 6 bases outside the gene matches. CDR3 length equals 15 residues. Looked up from germline, CDR1 is KGHSH and CDR2 is LQKENI. This CDR3 reads CASSPFSGRGETQYF. The CDR3 DNA is TGTGCCAGCTCACCATTTAGCGGGAGAGGGGAGACCCAGTACTTC.

This clone was counted a single time. The genes are TRBV29-1 and TRBJ1-2; 7 bases line up with TRBD1. The CDR3 is 12 amino acids. Germline V lookup: CDR1 SQVTM, CDR2 ANQGSEA. V was pared by 7 bases and J by 4 bases, with 6 bases of the junction left unmatched. The CDR3 DNA follows: TGCAGCGCCAGGACAGGTCCCTATGGCTACACCTTC. This sequence encodes CSARTGPYGYTF.

CDR3 nucleotide sequence: TGTGCCAGTAGTATAGGCCCTGGGACCCCCGATCCCCCCAACGTCCTGACTTTC. Protein: CASSIGPGTPDPPNVLTF. The chain combines TRBV19 with TRBJ2-6; D assignment may be TRBD1 or TRBD2 (5 bases each). There are 18 residues in the CDR3. Germline V gives CDR1 LNHDA, CDR2 SQIVND (reference sequence). The germline V and J ends were trimmed by 1 base and 8 bases, with 21 bases remaining between them.

This sequence joins TRBV5-6 and TRBJ1-2; 7 bases fit TRBD1. V lost 4 bases to trimming and J lost 3 bases; unmatched junction nucleotides: 3. CDR1 is SGHDT, CDR2 YYEEEE, per germline. The CDR3 runs 13 residues. The CDR3 spells CASSAGTDYGYTF. CDR3 sequence (DNA): TGTGCCAGCAGCGCCGGGACAGACTATGGCTACACCTTC.

In the case of this clone: Here the CDR3 omits its conserved ending phenylalanine or tryptophan, so a read error is the likely source. The limits of the CDR3 on the DNA are not certain, so only TCRdb's listed CDR3 is given. The V gene is TRBV24-1, the J gene TRBJ1-6; the table's TRBD1 call for D was not verified on the DNA. 11 amino acids form the CDR3, both terminal residues included. CDR1 is KGHDR, CDR2 SFDVKD, per germline. This CDR3 reads CATSDLPLYRS.

The rearrangement joins TRBV30 to TRBJ2-7; D gene ambiguous. V was pared by 5 bases and J by 0 bases, with 5 bases between. The germline V gene has CDR1 GTSNPN and CDR2 SVGIG (reference sequence). This CDR3 has 11 amino acids. The CDR3 reads CAWQNSYEQYF. The CDR3 DNA reads TGTGCCTGGCAGAACTCCTACGAGCAGTACTTC.

The chain carries TRBV19 and TRBJ1-1; the D is unclear. Germline V gives CDR1 LNHDA, CDR2 SQIVND (reference sequence). This CDR3 spans 13 amino acids. The V gene lost 5 bases and the J gene lost 1 base, with 8 bases spanning the gap. Here the CDR3 DNA reads TGTGCCAGTAGTGCCACAAAGAACACTGAAGCTTTCTTT. It codes for CASSATKNTEAFF.

This sequence joins TRBV7-9 and TRBJ1-2; 10 bases match TRBD1. The trim removed 5 bases at V and 4 bases at J, leaving 7 bases unmatched. Germline V gene sequence: CDR1 SEHNR, CDR2 FQNEAQ (reference sequence). CDR3 length equals 15 residues. The CDR3 loop reads CASSPGTGAPYGYTF. The CDR3 DNA is TGTGCCAGCAGCCCCGGGACAGGGGCCCCCTATGGCTACACCTTC.

The CDR3 loop reads CASSYSLTGTTEAFF. The CDR3 nucleotides read TGTGCCAGCAGTTACTCCCTCACAGGTACCACTGAAGCTTTCTTT. V and J are TRBV6-5 and TRBJ1-1; TRBD1 is a possible D gene (5 bases). From germline, CDR1 is MNHEY and CDR2 SVGAGI. V lost 0 bases and J 4 bases, leaving 12 bases between the germline ends. This CDR3 comprises 15 residues.

J is TRBJ2-7 and V is TRBV7-6; D is undetermined. The CDR3 has 13 amino acids. Trimming took 0 bases from V and 4 from J, leaving 7 bases between them. CDR1 SGHVS and CDR2 FNYEAQ come from the germline V gene. The CDR3 sequence: CASSLAEKYEQYF. CDR3 nucleotides: TGTGCCAGCAGCTTAGCGGAGAAATACGAGCAGTACTTC.

The gene calls are TRBV7-9 and TRBJ1-2, with 9 bases identical to TRBD1. Trimming at V came to 3 bases and at J to 8 bases, leaving 1 base not matched to a gene. Germline values: CDR1 SEHNR, CDR2 FQNEAQ (reference sequence). The CDR3 contains 12 residues. CDR3 sequence (DNA): TGTGCCAGCAGCTTTGGGACAGGGGGCTACACCTTC. Its protein product is CASSFGTGGYTF.

The chain carries TRBV9 and TRBJ1-3; D remains ambiguous. CDR3 length equals 16 residues. V lost 4 bases to trimming and J lost 0 bases, with 14 bases between them. CDR1 and CDR2 (germline): SGDLS, YYNGEE. The CDR3, as DNA: TGTGCCAGCAGCACGCAACCGGGGTTCTCTGGAAACACCATATATTTT. This encodes CASSTQPGFSGNTIYF.

V is TRBV10-3 and J is TRBJ1-3, with D possibly matching TRBD1 (5 bases). CDR3 size: 16 residues. The V end lost 10 bases, the J end lost 0 bases, and 19 bases lay between the germline ends. Germline CDR1 is ENHRY and CDR2 is SYGVKD. CDR3 amino acids: CATTAGVRNSGNTIYF. In DNA, the CDR3 is TGTGCCACCACCGCGGGGGTCCGAAACTCTGGAAACACCATATATTTT.

V and J are TRBV28 and TRBJ2-1; 9 bases align to TRBD1. Germline V gene sequence: CDR1 MDHEN, CDR2 SYDVKM. V was clipped by 8 bases and J by 1 base; unmatched bases: 6. The CDR3 sequence is 15 residues long. The DNA of the CDR3 is TGTGCCAGCCTCCTCGGGACAGGGTCCTACAATGAGCAGTTCTTC. It codes for CASLLGTGSYNEQFF. Full variable domain (remainder filled in from reference TRBV28 and TRBJ2-1): DVKVTQSSRYLVKRTGEKVFLECVQDMDHENMFWYRQDPGLGLRLIYFSYDVKMKEKGDIPEGYSVSREKKERFSLILESASTNQTSMYLCASLLGTGSYNEQFFGPGTRLTVL.

In DNA form, the CDR3 reads TGTGCCAGCAGCAGGGACAGGGAGCACAATGAGCAGTTCTTC. It encodes CASSRDREHNEQFF. This chain uses TRBV7-9 with TRBJ2-1, with TRBD1 matching 9 bases. Germline V gene sequence: CDR1 SEHNR, CDR2 FQNEAQ (reference sequence). The V segment lost 5 bases and the J segment 5 bases; nucleotides outside the gene matches: 4. CDR3 size: 14 residues.

This chain connects TRBV11-2 to TRBJ1-1; D is unclear. In germline, CDR1 is SGHAT, CDR2 FQNNGV. Between the trimmed V and J ends, which lost 2 bases and 0 bases, there was a span of 13 bases. This CDR3 region has 16 residues. For the CDR3, the DNA is TGTGCCAGCAGCTTACGGCCGGGAAATATGAACACTGAAGCTTTCTTT. It translates to CASSLRPGNMNTEAFF.

This clone was recorded only once. The chain is built from TRBV6-5 and TRBJ2-7, with D maybe TRBD1 (6 bases). V was pared by 6 bases and J by 0 bases, with 12 bases between. The germline V gene encodes CDR1 MNHEY and CDR2 SVGAGI. This CDR3 has 14 residues. CDR3 sequence reads: CASSFDRSSYEQYF. CDR3 DNA: TGTGCCAGCAGCTTCGACAGGAGCTCCTACGAGCAGTACTTC.

This clone has a single count. J is TRBJ2-1 and V is TRBV2; TRBD2 matches 10 bases. V lost 5 bases, J lost 9 bases, and 7 bases stayed unmatched. The CDR3 runs 14 residues. CDR1 is SNHLY and CDR2 is FYNNEI in the germline V gene. CDR3 residues: CASSRTSGGSEQFF. CDR3 DNA sequence: TGTGCCAGCAGTCGGACTAGCGGTGGATCTGAGCAGTTCTTC.

The rearrangement links TRBV2 to TRBJ2-1, with D unclear. The germline V and J ends were trimmed by 7 bases and 7 bases, with 11 bases remaining between them. CDR3 length: 12 residues. Germline-derived CDR1 and CDR2 are SNHLY and FYNNEI. The DNA for the CDR3 is TGTGCCAGCAATAAAGACCCAAATGAGCAGTTCTTC. This codes for CASNKDPNEQFF.